This TCR beta chain was sequenced in a study of blood T cell repertoires in COVID-19. The overall study: From T cells, B-cell-depleted T cells, or PBMCs came the material, which was cDNA or gDNA.

Sequencing was performed with immunoSEQ multiplex PCR; in TCRdb, only in-frame clones are kept and a portion is missing. The table has 35,000 to 40,000 clones, around nine tenths seen once. The V end lost 7 bases, the J end lost 5 bases, and 8 bases lay between the germline ends. Per the germline V gene, CDR1 is ENHRY and CDR2 is SYGVKD. The CDR3 loop spans 11 amino acids. Sequencing was performed on peripheral blood. The rearrangement links TRBV10-3 to TRBJ1-1; tentatively, D is TRBD1 (5 bases). The receptor comes from a man between 65 and 79 years old with active COVID-19. CDR3 sequence: CAIKGLTEAFF. The CDR3 DNA sequence: TGTGCCATCAAGGGGTTGACTGAAGCTTTCTTT.